The present TCR beta chain was sequenced within a study of blood T cell repertoires in COVID-19. Study-wide background: The United States, Italy and Spain supplied acute and convalescent COVID-19 samples. T cells, B-cell-depleted T cells, or PBMCs supplied cDNA or gDNA.

Source study methods: Reference gene primer amplification gave estimated nucleated cell counts. Repertoires were generated with immunoSEQ multiplex PCR, while TCRdb's copy carries only in-frame clones and drops some. D and trimming come from the DNA, and the V and J calls and clone size come from that table. The data hold around 170,000 clones, with 65% to 85% observed a single time. CDR3 size: 15 residues. The junction had 6 bases not matched to a gene; V was cut back by 6 bases and J by 7 bases. Per germline, CDR1 KGHSH and CDR2 LQKENI. The sequencing sample was made of peripheral blood. The receptor comes from a woman aged 80 or older with acute or convalescent COVID-19. The V gene is TRBV18, the J gene TRBJ2-1; 13 bases match TRBD2. CDR3 in amino acids: CASSSGTSGKNEQFF. The CDR3 DNA sequence: TGTGCCAGCTCTTCCGGGACTAGCGGGAAAAATGAGCAGTTCTTC. Full variable domain (remainder filled in from reference TRBV18 and TRBJ2-1): NAGVMQNPRHLVRRRGQEARLRCSPMKGHSHVYWYRQLPEEGLKFMVYLQKENIIDESGMPKERFSAEFPKEGPSILRIQQVVRGDSAAYFCASSSGTSGKNEQFFGPGTRLTVL.